Listed below are T cell receptor beta chains from one sample, sequenced in a study of T cell changes during pregnancy in multiple sclerosis. TCRdb keeps only in-frame clones here, not all; method: immunoSEQ multiplex PCR. This sample has about 130,000 clones, with around 95% found just once. The sample was peripheral blood, taken after pregnancy. The receptor set was obtained from a female donor with multiple sclerosis, enrolled in a pregnancy study. The CDR3 runs from the conserved cysteine through the conserved F or W. D genes are given only for firm matches. Size is omitted from some rows. Given values are once, few, many or a class for expanded clones.

D	size	V	length	J	CDR3	DNA
-	-	TRBV6-1	15	TRBJ1-3	CASSEAGWGGNTIYF	TGTGCCAGCAGTGAAGCTGGGTGGGGGGGGAACACCATATATTTT
-	-	TRBV15	13	TRBJ2-2	CATSRRQAWELFF	TGTGCCACCAGCAGACGCCAGGCCTGGGAGCTGTTTTTT
-	-	TRBV2	14	TRBJ1-2	CASSPQDVLYGYTF	TGTGCCAGCAGTCCCCAGGATGTCCTTTATGGCTACACCTTC
-	-	TRBV13	14	TRBJ2-7	CASSFGALRDEQYF	TGTGCCAGCAGCTTCGGGGCTCTGCGGGATGAGCAGTACTTC
-	-	TRBV5-1	15	TRBJ2-5	CASSLVAMTQETQYF	TGCGCCAGCAGCTTGGTAGCGATGACCCAAGAGACCCAGTACTTC
-	-	TRBV6-4	14	TRBJ2-1	CASRRDHLYNEQFF	TGTGCCAGCAGGCGGGATCACCTCTACAATGAGCAGTTCTTC
-	-	TRBV9	14	TRBJ2-3	CASSVELQADTQYF	TGTGCCAGCAGCGTAGAACTACAGGCAGATACGCAGTATTTT
-	-	TRBV28	13	TRBJ2-7	CASSRTGPYEQYF	TGTGCCAGCAGTCGTACAGGGCCCTACGAGCAGTACTTC
TRBD1	-	TRBV27	12	TRBJ2-7	CASIGQGPEQYF	TGTGCCAGCATTGGACAGGGCCCCGAGCAGTACTTC
-	-	TRBV13	14	TRBJ2-7	CASSLAGEIYEQYF	TGTGCCAGCAGCTTAGCCGGGGAAATCTACGAGCAGTACTTC
TRBD2	-	TRBV9	15	TRBJ2-3	CASSAGGRSTDTQYF	TGTGCCAGCAGCGCGGGCGGGAGGAGCACAGATACGCAGTATTTT
-	-	TRBV2	15	TRBJ2-1	CASSLYRVRDNEQFF	TGTGCCAGCAGCCTTTACAGGGTTCGAGACAATGAGCAGTTCTTC
TRBD2	-	TRBV19	17	TRBJ2-1	CASSIDLVGTMYNEQFF	TGTGCCAGTAGTATAGATCTCGTCGGGACTATGTACAATGAGCAGTTCTTC
-	-	TRBV30	13	TRBJ1-2	CAWSTGYGYGYTF	TGTGCCTGGAGTACCGGGTATGGGTATGGCTACACCTTC
TRBD1	-	TRBV6-1	14	TRBJ2-1	CASSKPGQDNEQFF	TGTGCCAGCAGTAAGCCGGGACAGGACAATGAGCAGTTCTTC
-	-	TRBV19	12	TRBJ1-1	CASQPGGTEAFF	TGTGCCAGCCAACCGGGAGGCACTGAAGCTTTCTTT
-	-	TRBV21-1	18	TRBJ2-5	CASSKDGLAGGRRETQYF	TGTGCCAGCAGCAAAGACGGACTAGCGGGAGGCCGGCGTGAGACCCAGTACTTC
TRBD1	-	TRBV7-9	17	TRBJ2-2	CASSYRTGDLLTGELFF	TGTGCCAGCAGCTACCGTACAGGGGACCTCTTGACCGGGGAGCTGTTTTTT
-	-	TRBV5-4	14	TRBJ1-2	CASSLGGRAYGYTF	TGTGCCAGCAGCTTAGGGGGACGGGCCTATGGCTACACCTTC
-	-	TRBV30	12	TRBJ1-2	CAWSLNSYGYTF	TGTGCCTGGAGTTTAAACTCCTATGGCTACACCTTC
-	-	TRBV6-6	16	TRBJ1-2	CASSPGAQTQNYGYTF	TGTGCCAGCAGCCCAGGGGCACAGACCCAAAACTATGGCTACACCTTC
TRBD2	-	TRBV28	13	TRBJ2-3	CASRETGGTIQYF	TGTGCCAGCAGGGAAACGGGAGGGACCATACAGTATTTT
-	-	TRBV4-1	15	TRBJ2-5	CASSHSLGGVETQYF	TGCGCCAGCAGCCATTCCCTGGGGGGAGTAGAGACCCAGTACTTC
-	-	TRBV9	13	TRBJ2-7	CASSGGTYGEQYF	TGTGCCAGCAGCGGCGGGACCTATGGGGAGCAGTACTTC
-	-	TRBV19	16	TRBJ2-2	CASSKAWGANTGELFF	TGTGCCAGTAGTAAAGCATGGGGGGCGAACACCGGGGAGCTGTTTTTT
-	-	TRBV29-1	18	TRBJ2-6	CSVVLLQGGRSGANVLTF	TGCAGCGTTGTGCTCCTCCAGGGGGGACGCTCTGGGGCCAACGTCCTGACTTTC
-	-	TRBV23-1	17	TRBJ2-7	CASSHHLGPGQGYEQYF	TGCGCCAGCAGTCACCACCTGGGTCCGGGTCAGGGCTACGAGCAGTACTTC
-	-	TRBV7-8	14	TRBJ2-7	CASSKNSGAYEQYF	TGTGCCAGCAGCAAGAATAGCGGAGCCTACGAGCAGTACTTC
-	-	TRBV11-3	12	TRBJ1-4	CASSLDGEKLFF	TGTGCCAGCAGCTTAGACGGGGAAAAACTGTTTTTT
TRBD2	-	TRBV4-2	14	TRBJ2-1	CASSQGTSGHEQFF	TGTGCCAGCAGCCAAGGGACTAGCGGGCATGAGCAGTTCTTC
-	-	TRBV9	15	TRBJ2-2	CASSVFVRGTGELFF	TGTGCCAGCAGCGTATTTGTGCGGGGCACCGGGGAGCTGTTTTTT
-	-	TRBV5-6	15	TRBJ2-7	CASSLGVAMNYEQYF	TGTGCCAGCAGCTTGGGTGTAGCGATGAACTACGAGCAGTACTTC
-	-	TRBV21-1	17	TRBJ2-1	CASSSSGRRFSYNEQFF	TGTGCCAGCAGCTCTTCCGGGAGGCGGTTCTCCTACAATGAGCAGTTCTTC
TRBD2	-	TRBV15	16	TRBJ2-1	CATSRERLANYNEQFF	TGTGCCACCAGCAGAGAACGACTAGCGAACTACAATGAGCAGTTCTTC
TRBD2	-	TRBV30	16	TRBJ2-3	CACTLRTSGRTDTQYF	TGTGCCTGCACTCTCCGGACTAGCGGGAGGACAGATACGCAGTATTTT
-	-	TRBV7-9	15	TRBJ2-3	CASSSYRDLTDTQYF	TGTGCCAGCAGCTCGTACAGGGATCTCACAGATACGCAGTATTTT
TRBD2	-	TRBV6-5	15	TRBJ2-1	CASSYWRESSNEQFF	TGTGCCAGCAGTTATTGGCGGGAGAGCTCTAATGAGCAGTTCTTC
TRBD1	-	TRBV15	15	TRBJ2-3	CATSLGQVNTDTQYF	TGTGCCACCAGCCTCGGACAGGTAAACACAGATACGCAGTATTTT
TRBD1	few	TRBV7-2	14	TRBJ2-1	CASGAKQGLNEQFF	TGTGCCAGCGGGGCAAAACAGGGGCTGAATGAGCAGTTCTTC
TRBD1	-	TRBV2	13	TRBJ2-7	CASSRDRGYEQYF	TGTGCCAGCAGTCGGGACAGGGGATACGAGCAGTACTTC
TRBD2	-	TRBV19	19	TRBJ2-7	CASSIATSGRGGIPYEQYF	TGTGCCAGTAGTATAGCGACTAGCGGTAGGGGAGGCATCCCCTACGAGCAGTACTTC
-	-	TRBV19	15	TRBJ1-1	CASSIDASRGTEAFF	TGTGCCAGTAGTATAGACGCATCAAGGGGCACTGAAGCTTTCTTT
-	-	TRBV7-2	16	TRBJ2-2	CASSQGGGRNTGELFF	TGTGCCAGCAGCCAGGGAGGAGGTCGGAACACCGGGGAGCTGTTTTTT
-	-	TRBV29-1	11	TRBJ2-3	CSVEARDTQYF	TGCAGCGTTGAAGCGAGGGATACGCAGTATTTT
-	-	TRBV7-2	13	TRBJ1-5	CASSPGWNQPQHF	TGTGCCAGCAGCCCAGGTTGGAATCAGCCCCAGCATTTT
-	-	TRBV7-9	17	TRBJ2-7	CASSHPLQEPVTYEQYF	TGTGCCAGCAGCCACCCCTTACAGGAGCCAGTCACCTACGAGCAGTACTTC
-	-	TRBV5-6	16	TRBJ2-5	CASSLELRGYQETQYF	TGTGCCAGCAGCTTGGAGTTACGGGGATACCAAGAGACCCAGTACTTC
-	-	TRBV19	15	TRBJ2-5	CASSIVKSPGETQYF	TGTGCCAGTAGTATCGTTAAGAGTCCAGGGGAGACCCAGTACTTC
-	-	TRBV28	16	TRBJ2-7	CASSYHFRERSYEQYF	TGTGCCAGCAGTTACCACTTCCGGGAGCGTTCCTACGAGCAGTACTTC